This is a list of T cell receptor beta chains from one sample in a study of cytomegalovirus exposure and HLA in healthy donors. Sequencing used immunoSEQ multiplex PCR; TCRdb keeps in-frame clones, though not all of them. The table includes fewer than 75,000 clones, under 85% detected once. The sequenced sample consisted of PBMCs. These receptors all come from a woman in her 30s in good health and CMV-seronegative. Both conserved end residues are part of each CDR3. D genes are given only for firm matches. A clone size is listed for some rows: how often the clone was seen (once, few, many), or a class if it is expanded.

DNA	CDR3	J	size	D	V
TGCGCCAGCAGCTCCGGGACAGGGGACAAGACGCAGTATTTT	CASSSGTGDKTQYF	TRBJ2-3	NA	TRBD1	TRBV5-1
TGTGCCAGCAGTGAAGCCCCGGACAGCTATGGCTACACCTTC	CASSEAPDSYGYTF	TRBJ1-2	NA	NA	TRBV2
TGTGCCAGCAGCTTAGAAGGTCTAGCGGGAGGCTTCCAGTACTTC	CASSLEGLAGGFQYF	TRBJ2-5	NA	TRBD2	TRBV11-3
TGTGCCAGCAGCTTCGCGGGGAACACTGAAGCTTTCTTT	CASSFAGNTEAFF	TRBJ1-1	NA	NA	TRBV7-2
TGTGCCTGGAGTGTGTCAGGGGGAGCTGAAGCTTTCTTT	CAWSVSGGAEAFF	TRBJ1-1	NA	TRBD1	TRBV30
TGTGCCAGCAGCGCTGGACAGGGCGACGAGCAGTTCTTC	CASSAGQGDEQFF	TRBJ2-1	few	TRBD1	TRBV9
TGTGCCAGCAGCTTAGCCGCCTACGAGCAGTACTTC	CASSLAAYEQYF	TRBJ2-7	NA	NA	TRBV7-2
TGTGCCAGCAGCTTGCAGGGAATGACCGGGGCCAACGTCCTGACTTTC	CASSLQGMTGANVLTF	TRBJ2-6	NA	NA	TRBV5-6
TGTGCCAGCAGTGGTCGGGACACTGAAGCTTTCTTT	CASSGRDTEAFF	TRBJ1-1	NA	NA	TRBV6-1
TGTGCCAGTAGTATAGCAGGGGAGACTGAAGCTTTCTTT	CASSIAGETEAFF	TRBJ1-1	NA	NA	TRBV19
TGCAGCATAGGCGGGACAGGGACCACTGAAGCTTTCTTT	CSIGGTGTTEAFF	TRBJ1-1	NA	TRBD1	TRBV29-1
TGTGCCACACTAGCGGGAGAGACGGAGACCCAGTACTTC	CATLAGETETQYF	TRBJ2-5	NA	TRBD2	TRBV7-9
TGTGCCTGGACCGGGACAGGGAATGAAAAACTGTTTTTT	CAWTGTGNEKLFF	TRBJ1-4	NA	TRBD1	TRBV30
TGTGCCAGCAGATGGGGGACAGGGGGCACCGGGGAGCTGTTTTTT	CASRWGTGGTGELFF	TRBJ2-2	medium-sized	TRBD1	TRBV5-5
TGTGCCAGCAGTCCTCTGACAGGGCAGGCCCACGAGCAGTACTTC	CASSPLTGQAHEQYF	TRBJ2-7	NA	TRBD1	TRBV27
TGTGCCAGCAGAGGACAGGGGCGGAACACTGAAGCTTTCTTT	CASRGQGRNTEAFF	TRBJ1-1	NA	TRBD1	TRBV2
TGTGCCAGCAAGCTACAGGGCCAAGAGACCCAGTACTTC	CASKLQGQETQYF	TRBJ2-5	few	NA	TRBV19
TGCGCCAGCAGTCGGACAACCCAAGCGGGAAACATTCAGTACTTC	CASSRTTQAGNIQYF	TRBJ2-4	NA	NA	TRBV5-1
TGTGCCTGGAGTGGCCTGGCAGGGGCGAATGGCTACACCTTC	CAWSGLAGANGYTF	TRBJ1-2	once	NA	TRBV30
TGTGCCAGCAGTGAAGGCGAGGGTTTCCTCGATACGCAGTATTTT	CASSEGEGFLDTQYF	TRBJ2-3	NA	NA	TRBV6-1
TGTGCCAGCAGCTTCGGCGGGAGGGCCGTAACACAAGAGACCCAGTACTTC	CASSFGGRAVTQETQYF	TRBJ2-5	NA	TRBD2	TRBV11-3
TGTGCCAGTCGGGAGGGGGTCTTCAATGAGCAGTTCTTC	CASREGVFNEQFF	TRBJ2-1	NA	TRBD2	TRBV19
TGTGCCAGCACCGACAGGGGGGAGCTGTTTTTT	CASTDRGELFF	TRBJ2-2	NA	NA	TRBV28
TGCGCCAGCAGCTCGACATGGTCCTACAATGAGCAGTTCTTC	CASSSTWSYNEQFF	TRBJ2-1	NA	NA	TRBV5-1
TGCAGCGTTGGGGGGGGGTATGACAGGGGGCGCCCCGCGAACACTGAAGCTTTCTTT	CSVGGGYDRGRPANTEAFF	TRBJ1-1	NA	TRBD1	TRBV29-1
TGTGCCAGCTCACCACCTTGGACAAACACCGGGGAGCTGTTTTTT	CASSPPWTNTGELFF	TRBJ2-2	NA	NA	TRBV18
TGTGCCGGCAGTTCGCGGGACGGTAGCAATCAGCCCCAGCATTTT	CAGSSRDGSNQPQHF	TRBJ1-5	NA	NA	TRBV27
TGCGCCAGCAGCTTGGCTGGCGACCCGGGTACCGGGGAGCTGTTTTTT	CASSLAGDPGTGELFF	TRBJ2-2	NA	NA	TRBV5-1
TGTGCCAGCAGCTTAGATCCCAGCGGGGGAAGGGCTGGAAACACCATATATTTT	CASSLDPSGGRAGNTIYF	TRBJ1-3	NA	NA	TRBV11-3
TGTGCCAGCAGCCCCAAACAGGGAGATACGCAGTATTTT	CASSPKQGDTQYF	TRBJ2-3	NA	NA	TRBV5-4
TGTGCCAGCAGCTTGGGGCTGGGGGGCACTGAAGCTTTCTTT	CASSLGLGGTEAFF	TRBJ1-1	NA	NA	TRBV5-4
TGCGCCAGCAGCCAAGGCCTAGCGGGGGCCCCAGCCTACAATGAGCAGTTCTTC	CASSQGLAGAPAYNEQFF	TRBJ2-1	NA	TRBD2	TRBV4-3
TGTGCCAGCAGCCCCCGGGGGGGTGGCTATGGCTACACCTTC	CASSPRGGGYGYTF	TRBJ1-2	NA	NA	TRBV5-4
TGTGCCAGCAGTTTGGACCGCCGGGGGGGGCCCCGGACTGAAGCTTTCTTT	CASSLDRRGGPRTEAFF	TRBJ1-1	few	NA	TRBV28
TGTGCCAGTAGTATAGGGACAGGGGCCCCCAATCAGCCCCAGCATTTT	CASSIGTGAPNQPQHF	TRBJ1-5	NA	TRBD1	TRBV19
TGCGCCAGCAGCTTTTTGGGACTAGCGGGAGAAAATGAGCAGTTCTTC	CASSFLGLAGENEQFF	TRBJ2-1	NA	TRBD2	TRBV5-1
TGCAGCGTTGAACCGTCTGTAGGGGGTACTGAAGCTTTCTTT	CSVEPSVGGTEAFF	TRBJ1-1	NA	NA	TRBV29-1
TGTGCCAGCAGCTTAGATTCCCCAGGGGCGGGAGGCCTCTATAATGAGCAGTTCTTC	CASSLDSPGAGGLYNEQFF	TRBJ2-1	NA	TRBD2	TRBV11-3
TGTGCCAGCACCCTAACGCCTCGGGGTGACCCTTACGAGCAGTACTTC	CASTLTPRGDPYEQYF	TRBJ2-7	NA	NA	TRBV7-2